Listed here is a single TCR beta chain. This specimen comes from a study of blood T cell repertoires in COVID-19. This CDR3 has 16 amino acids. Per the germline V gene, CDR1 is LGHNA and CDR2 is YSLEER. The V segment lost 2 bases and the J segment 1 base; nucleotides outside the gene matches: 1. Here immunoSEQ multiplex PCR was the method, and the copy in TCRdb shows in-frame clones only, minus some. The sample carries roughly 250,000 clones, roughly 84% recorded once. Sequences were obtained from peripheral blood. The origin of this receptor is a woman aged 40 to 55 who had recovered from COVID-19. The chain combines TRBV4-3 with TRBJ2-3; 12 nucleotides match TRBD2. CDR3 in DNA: TGCGCCAGCAGCCAACTAGCGGGGGGGGGCACAGATACGCAGTATTTT. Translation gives CASSQLAGGGTDTQYF.